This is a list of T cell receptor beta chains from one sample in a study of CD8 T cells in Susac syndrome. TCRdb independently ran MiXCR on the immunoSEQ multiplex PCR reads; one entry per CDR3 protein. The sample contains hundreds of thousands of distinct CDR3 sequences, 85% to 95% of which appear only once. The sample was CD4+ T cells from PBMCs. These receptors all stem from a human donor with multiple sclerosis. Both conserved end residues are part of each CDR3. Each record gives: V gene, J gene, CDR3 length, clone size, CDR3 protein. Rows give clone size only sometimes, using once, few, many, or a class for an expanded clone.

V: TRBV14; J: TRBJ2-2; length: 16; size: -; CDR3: CASSPALLANTGELFF
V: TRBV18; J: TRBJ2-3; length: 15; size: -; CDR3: CASSPRRGGADTQYF
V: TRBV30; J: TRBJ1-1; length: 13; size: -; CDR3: CAWRRGGRTEAFF
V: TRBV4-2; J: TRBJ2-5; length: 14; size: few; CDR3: CASSQDPGWETQYF
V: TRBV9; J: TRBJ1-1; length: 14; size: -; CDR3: CASSVGPTNTEAFF
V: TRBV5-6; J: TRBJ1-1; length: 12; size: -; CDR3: CASSFNRAEAFF
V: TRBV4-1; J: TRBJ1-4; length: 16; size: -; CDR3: CASSQEMGPFHEKLFF
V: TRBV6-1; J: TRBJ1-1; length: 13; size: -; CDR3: CASSAGKDTEAFF
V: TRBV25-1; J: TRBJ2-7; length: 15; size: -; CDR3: CASSEFRGLSYEQYF
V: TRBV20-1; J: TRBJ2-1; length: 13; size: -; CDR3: CSASGPGYNEQFF
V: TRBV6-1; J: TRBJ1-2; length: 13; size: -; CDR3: CASRRETYYGYTF
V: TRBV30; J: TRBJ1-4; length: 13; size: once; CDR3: CAWSFGNNEKLFF
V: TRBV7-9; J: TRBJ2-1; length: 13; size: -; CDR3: CASSLPGWDEQFF
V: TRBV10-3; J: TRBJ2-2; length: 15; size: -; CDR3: CAISGQALNTGELFF
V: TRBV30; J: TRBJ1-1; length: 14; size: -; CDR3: CAWSMGQSNTEAFF
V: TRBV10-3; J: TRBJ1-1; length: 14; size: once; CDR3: CAISNTGGATEAFF
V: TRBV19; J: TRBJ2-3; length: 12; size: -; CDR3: CASSSPGTGEYF
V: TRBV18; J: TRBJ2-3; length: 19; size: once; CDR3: CASSFRPLQREGRADTQYF
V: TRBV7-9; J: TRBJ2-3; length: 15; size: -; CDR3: CASSDRDRGTDTQYF
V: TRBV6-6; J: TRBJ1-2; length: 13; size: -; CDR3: CASRGDRNYGYTF
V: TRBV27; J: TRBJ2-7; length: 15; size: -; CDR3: CASSLLGQASYEQYF
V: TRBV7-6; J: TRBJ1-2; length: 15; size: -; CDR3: CASSPGTGGNYGYTF
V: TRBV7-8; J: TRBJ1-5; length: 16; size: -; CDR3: CASSLDRSPSNQPQHF
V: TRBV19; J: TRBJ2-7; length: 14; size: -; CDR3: CASRQQGNAYEQYF
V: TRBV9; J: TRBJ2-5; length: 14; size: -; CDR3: CASSVGGLQETQYF
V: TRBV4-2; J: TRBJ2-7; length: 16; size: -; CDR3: CASSQDTAGGRNEQYF
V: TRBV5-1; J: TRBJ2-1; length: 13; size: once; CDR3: CASSPLPDNEQFF
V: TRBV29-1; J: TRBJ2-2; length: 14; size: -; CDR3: CSVGGAGSTGELFF
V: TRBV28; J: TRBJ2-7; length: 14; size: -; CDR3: CASSLIGQPAEQYF